The 20 T cell receptor beta chains below come from one sample, sequenced in a study of OX40 agonist ivuxolimab in advanced cancers. The method was immunoSEQ multiplex PCR; TCRdb's version includes in-frame clones alone and lacks a portion of them. The table records 15,000 to 20,000 clones, 80% to 90% of them present only once. The sequencing used CD4+ or CD8+ T cells sorted from blood, collected in a trial of the OX40 agonist ivuxolimab. All receptors derive from an adult with an advanced solid tumor such as melanoma, head and neck, liver or kidney cancer.

V is TRBV6-5 and J is TRBJ2-7; 7 nucleotides agree with TRBD2. Germline V gene sequence: CDR1 MNHEY, CDR2 SVGAGI. The CDR3 loop spans 14 amino acids. The trim removed 2 bases at V and 3 bases at J, leaving 4 bases unmatched. CDR3 amino acids: CASSYGRGNYEQYF. The CDR3 region has the DNA TGTGCCAGCAGTTACGGGCGGGGGAACTACGAGCAGTACTTC.

The CDR3 bases are TGTGCCAGCAGCCGGGGACAGGACAATGAGCAGTTCTTC. Protein: CASSRGQDNEQFF. This rearrangement joins TRBV6-6 to TRBJ2-1; 8 positions match TRBD1. The length of the CDR3 is 13 residues. After removal of 6 bases from V and 5 bases from J, the junction contained 3 bases not matched to a gene. Germline V gene sequence: CDR1 MNHNY, CDR2 SVGAGI (reference sequence).

The V and J genes are TRBV7-2 and TRBJ2-7, with D possibly matching TRBD2 (6 bases). Trimming took off 1 base at V and 5 bases at J, with 15 bases between the two ends. In germline, CDR1 is SGHTA, CDR2 FQGNSA. The CDR3 consists of 15 residues. The CDR3 loop is CASSLVAIGGNEQYF. The CDR3, as DNA: TGTGCCAGCAGCTTAGTCGCCATTGGGGGGAACGAGCAGTACTTC.

The CDR3 nucleotides read TGTGCCAGCAGTTTATGGACACGGGATGGCTACACCTTC. It yields the protein CASSLWTRDGYTF. The rearrangement uses TRBV27 and TRBJ1-2, with D possibly TRBD1 on 5 matching bases. Trimming cost V 1 base and J 6 bases, with 9 bases left between them. CDR1 and CDR2 (germline): MNHEY, SMNVEV (reference sequence). CDR3 length equals 13 residues.

The V call is TRBV27, the J call TRBJ1-5; 11 bases align to TRBD1. J lost 6 bases, V lost 6 bases, and 16 bases had no gene match. The V gene's germline CDR1 is MNHEY and CDR2 SMNVEV (reference sequence). The CDR3 extends over 18 amino acids. CDR3 sequence (DNA): TGTGCCAGCAGACCTTGGACAGGGGGCGCCTATGAGGGTCAGCCCCAGCATTTT. Translated, it gives CASRPWTGGAYEGQPQHF.

The chain combines TRBV2 with TRBJ1-4; TRBD1 aligns across 8 bases. Trimming took 6 bases from V and 5 from J; bases not matched to a gene: 5. The CDR3 has 14 residues. Germline lookup yields CDR1 SNHLY and CDR2 FYNNEI. CDR3 in DNA: TGTGCCAGCAGCGGTGGGACAGGAAATGAAAAACTGTTTTTT. This encodes CASSGGTGNEKLFF.

This clone has more than one count but fewer than ten. The chain recombines TRBV6-1 with TRBJ2-3, with 11 bases aligning to TRBD2. Losses at the gene ends were 4 bases for V and 2 bases for J; bases not matched to a gene: 8. The CDR3 has 17 amino acids. The germline V gene has CDR1 MNHNS and CDR2 SASEGT. In nucleotides, the CDR3 is TGTGCCAGCAGTGTAAGACTAGCGGGGCGCAACACAGATACGCAGTATTTT. It codes for CASSVRLAGRNTDTQYF.

The rearrangement uses TRBV6-5 and TRBJ1-1; D uncertain. CDR3 length equals 13 residues. Trimming removed 0 bases from V and 4 bases from J, with 6 bases in between. Germline values: CDR1 MNHEY, CDR2 SVGAGI. In nucleotides, the CDR3 is TGTGCCAGCAGTTACTCAGAGAGCACTGAAGCTTTCTTT. This sequence encodes CASSYSESTEAFF.

The chain joins TRBV28 to TRBJ2-3; 9 bases fit TRBD1. The CDR3 loop spans 19 amino acids. The V gene's germline CDR1 is MDHEN and CDR2 SYDVKM. The V gene end was trimmed by 2 bases and the J gene end by 1 base; junction bases not matched to a gene: 13. The chain's CDR3 is CASSLAGVPGTGRTDTQYF. In DNA form, the CDR3 reads TGTGCCAGCAGTTTAGCAGGCGTCCCCGGGACAGGGCGCACAGATACGCAGTATTTT.

The chain recombines TRBV6-5 with TRBJ2-7; possibly TRBD1 for D (5 bases). This CDR3 comprises 15 residues. Germline V gives CDR1 MNHEY, CDR2 SVGAGI. Between the trimmed V and J ends, which lost 0 bases and 4 bases, there was a span of 13 bases. In DNA, the CDR3 is TGTGCCAGCAGTTACTCTCCCCAGGGTGGGTACGAGCAGTACTTC. This gives the protein CASSYSPQGGYEQYF.

The J gene is TRBJ2-2, the V gene TRBV18; D is unresolved. V lost 2 bases, J lost 4 bases, and 11 bases lay in between. The germline V gene encodes CDR1 KGHSH and CDR2 LQKENI. The CDR3 covers 15 residues. The CDR3 sequence is CASSPLVGATGELFF. DNA of the CDR3: TGTGCCAGCTCACCATTGGTTGGAGCCACCGGGGAGCTGTTTTTT.

About this clone: A clone one base away is much larger, so this may be a read error. The same CDR3 also results from other DNA sequences found in this sample. The chain is built from TRBV10-1 and TRBJ1-1, with no clear D. The CDR3 consists of 15 residues. Germline V gives CDR1 WNHNN, CDR2 SYGVQD (reference sequence). Trimming removed 0 bases at V and 1 base at J, with 9 bases between. The CDR3: CASSESGRPNTEAFF. As DNA, the CDR3 is TGCGCCAGCAGTGAGTCGGGGAGGCCGAACACTGAAGCTTTCTTT.

The chain is built from TRBV2 and TRBJ1-1; TRBD1 is a possible D gene (5 bases). The V gene's germline CDR1 is SNHLY and CDR2 FYNNEI. The CDR3 contains 11 residues. V was pared by 6 bases and J by 3 bases, with 5 bases between. The CDR3 sequence: CASRGDTEAFF. The CDR3 DNA reads TGTGCCAGCAGAGGGGACACTGAAGCTTTCTTT.

V usage is TRBV27 and J usage is TRBJ2-3; TRBD2 matches at 8 bases. V was clipped by 4 bases and J by 2 bases; unmatched bases: 11. Looked up from germline, CDR1 is MNHEY and CDR2 is SMNVEV (reference sequence). The CDR3 length is 17 residues. CDR3: CASSSYPPGGPTDTQYF. The CDR3 DNA reads as TGTGCCAGCAGTTCCTATCCACCGGGAGGGCCCACAGATACGCAGTATTTT.

The CDR3 here is CAWSAGTGNTIYF. The CDR3 DNA is TGTGCCTGGAGTGCAGGGACTGGAAACACCATATATTTT. The rearrangement links TRBV30 to TRBJ1-3; D is perhaps TRBD1 (5 bases). The CDR3 runs to 13 residues. The V end was cut by 1 base, the J end by 2 bases, with 6 bases between. Germline-derived CDR1 and CDR2 are GTSNPN and SVGIG (reference sequence).

The rearrangement uses TRBV10-1 and TRBJ2-7; D is tentatively TRBD1 or TRBD2 (6 bases each). In germline, CDR1 is WNHNN, CDR2 SYGVQD (reference sequence). The V end lost 9 bases, the J end lost 1 base, and 19 bases lay between the germline ends. This CDR3 is built from 15 residues. The CDR3 DNA reads as TGCGCCAGTCCCCTAGGGGGGCCACGTTCCTACGAGCAGTACTTC. It specifies CASPLGGPRSYEQYF.

The J gene is TRBJ2-3, the V gene TRBV7-3; tentative D call: TRBD2 (5 bases). The germline V gene has CDR1 SGHTA and CDR2 FQGTGA. V lost 6 bases and J lost 4, with 11 bases in between. There are 13 residues in the CDR3. In DNA form, the CDR3 reads TGTGCCAGCAGTCCGGAGAGGGCAGATACGCAGTATTTT. This codes for CASSPERADTQYF. Complete variable domain (other parts from reference TRBV7-3 and TRBJ2-3): GAGVSQTPSNKVTEKGKYVELRCDPISGHTALYWYRQSLGQGPEFLIYFQGTGAADDSGLPNDRFFAVRPEGSVSTLKIQRTERGDSAVYLCASSPERADTQYFGPGTRLTVL.

This clone was observed a few times. The chain has TRBV5-8 and TRBJ1-1, with 7 bases lining up with TRBD1. The CDR3 totals 14 residues. Germline CDR1 SGHTS, CDR2 YDEGEE. Trimming cost V 4 bases and J 1 base; bases outside gene matches: 4. CDR3 in amino acids: CASSPDRANTEAFF. CDR3 nucleotides: TGTGCCAGCAGCCCCGACAGGGCGAACACTGAAGCTTTCTTT.

This chain uses TRBV5-1 with TRBJ2-7; weak D call: TRBD2 (5 bases). The CDR3 is 14 residues long. CDR1 is SGHRS, CDR2 YFSETQ, per germline. V lost 2 bases, J lost 2 bases, and 11 bases lay in between. CDR3 in amino acids: CASSFRGMPYEQYF. In DNA, the CDR3 is TGCGCCAGCAGCTTCCGGGGAATGCCCTACGAGCAGTACTTC.

V usage is TRBV9 and J usage is TRBJ2-3, with a tentative D call TRBD1 (5 bases). This CDR3 region has 17 residues. CDR1 is SGDLS and CDR2 is YYNGEE in the germline V gene. Trimming left V 4 bases short and J 1 base short, with 19 bases between. The CDR3 loop is CASSRTPRERGTDTQYF. Written as DNA, the CDR3 is TGTGCCAGCAGCCGCACCCCCAGGGAACGCGGCACAGATACGCAGTATTTT.